A selection of T cell receptor beta chains follows, all from one sample in a study of blood T cell repertoires in COVID-19. Method: immunoSEQ multiplex PCR; TCRdb's copy keeps in-frame clones and lacks some. The table records 210,000 or so clones, less than 90% of them present only once. The sequenced sample consisted of PBMCs or T cells enriched from blood (not recorded which). These receptors were taken from a woman aged 50 to 60 in a cohort exposed to, infected with or recovered from COVID-19 (not recorded which). Both conserved end residues are part of each CDR3. Clone size appears in some rows only: once, few, many, or a class for an expanded clone.

v_call	j_call	clone_size	cdr3_aa
TRBV4-3	TRBJ1-1	-	CASSQGIMGTEAFF
TRBV29-1	TRBJ2-5	-	CSVEFGTGGWGYQETQYF
TRBV5-6	TRBJ2-7	-	CASSLGQGDYEQYF
TRBV2	TRBJ1-6	-	CASSEYYSPLHF
TRBV19	TRBJ1-1	-	CASSRLSGTEEAFF
TRBV5-1	TRBJ2-7	-	CASSLAGGGAYEQYF
TRBV5-1	TRBJ2-7	-	CASSPDSTGGEYEQYF
TRBV30	TRBJ1-1	-	CAWTLGGNTEAFF
TRBV4-3	TRBJ2-6	-	CASSQDTGSGANVLTF
TRBV5-1	TRBJ2-3	-	CASSSGLATDTQYF
TRBV24-1	TRBJ2-7	-	CATSARDRASYEQYF
TRBV2	TRBJ2-3	-	CATEYDRAESRYF
TRBV6-6	TRBJ2-3	-	CASSLRVYTDTQYF
TRBV7-3	TRBJ2-2	once	CASSPLPGQGMGTGELFF
TRBV6-5	TRBJ1-5	-	CASSTTGGFGPQHF
TRBV10-2	TRBJ2-3	-	CASLVAEREDTQYF
TRBV6-4	TRBJ1-1	-	CASSDLHGGQAFF
TRBV4-2	TRBJ2-5	-	CASSQEGRLAGGFQETQYF
TRBV6-5	TRBJ1-5	-	CASRTLRGIQPQHF
TRBV2	TRBJ2-2	few	CASSLTGELFF
TRBV20-1	TRBJ2-5	few	CSASRGLETQYF
TRBV19	TRBJ1-2	-	CASIKGAGGYTF
TRBV6-5	TRBJ1-1	-	CASSPRRGEGTEAFF
TRBV9	TRBJ1-2	-	CASSGGTGNSRISF
TRBV20-1	TRBJ1-1	-	CSAIPGTEAFF
TRBV28	TRBJ2-7	-	CASSLQGHSEQYF
TRBV7-9	TRBJ1-5	-	CASSLGDRGRPQHF
TRBV4-2	TRBJ1-5	-	CASGGQPNQPQHF
TRBV11-3	TRBJ2-3	-	CASSSTGTSGGPTHTQYF
TRBV11-2	TRBJ2-3	-	CASSLAGGEADTQYF
TRBV7-2	TRBJ1-1	-	CASRKLQGQLNTEAFF
TRBV4-3	TRBJ1-1	-	CASSQDLRGGEAFF
TRBV19	TRBJ1-2	-	CASRRTGNYGYTF
TRBV30	TRBJ1-2	-	CAWSVMSVYGYTF
TRBV4-2	TRBJ1-4	-	CASSHQPGRGGLKLFF
TRBV19	TRBJ1-5	-	CARAGEKQPQHF
TRBV5-5	TRBJ2-1	-	CASSFYLYNEQFF
TRBV9	TRBJ1-2	-	CASSGYQGGDYGYTF
TRBV19	TRBJ2-2	-	CASSIWEAGELFF
TRBV9	TRBJ2-3	-	CASSVAHSRTDTQYF
TRBV30	TRBJ2-4	-	CAWSPTRGSGGENIQYF
TRBV11-2	TRBJ2-3	-	CASSLGTSGGTDTQYF
TRBV5-1	TRBJ2-1	-	CASSLALTSGANNEQFF
TRBV27	TRBJ2-3	-	CASSSPATSGTDTQYF
TRBV25-1	TRBJ1-3	-	CASSTPGQSSGNTIYF
TRBV5-1	TRBJ2-3	-	CASSSYSTDTQYF
TRBV7-3	TRBJ2-7	-	CASNLDWGRLYEQYF